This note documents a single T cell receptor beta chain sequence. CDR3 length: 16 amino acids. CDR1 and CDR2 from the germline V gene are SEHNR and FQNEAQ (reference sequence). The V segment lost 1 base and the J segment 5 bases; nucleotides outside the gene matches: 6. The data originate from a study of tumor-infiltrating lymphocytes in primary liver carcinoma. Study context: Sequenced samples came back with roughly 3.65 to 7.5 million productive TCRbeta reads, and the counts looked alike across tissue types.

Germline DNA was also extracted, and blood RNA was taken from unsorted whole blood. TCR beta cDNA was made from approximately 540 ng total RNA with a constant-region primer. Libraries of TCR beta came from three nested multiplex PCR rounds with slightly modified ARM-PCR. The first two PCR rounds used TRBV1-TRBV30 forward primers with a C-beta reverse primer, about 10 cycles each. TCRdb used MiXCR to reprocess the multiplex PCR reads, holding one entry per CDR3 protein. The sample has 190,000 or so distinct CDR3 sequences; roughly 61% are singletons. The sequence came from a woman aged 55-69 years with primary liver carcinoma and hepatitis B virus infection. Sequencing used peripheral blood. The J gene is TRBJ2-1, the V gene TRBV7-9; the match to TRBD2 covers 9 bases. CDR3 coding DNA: TGTGCCAGCAGCTTAGTGGCTAGCGGGACAAACAATGAGCAGTTCTTC. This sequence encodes CASSLVASGTNNEQFF. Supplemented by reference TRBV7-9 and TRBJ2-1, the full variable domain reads DTGVSQNPRHKITKRGQNVTFRCDPISEHNRLYWYRQTLGQGPEFLTYFQNEAQLEKSRLLSDRFSAERPKGSFSTLEIQRTEQGDSAMYLCASSLVASGTNNEQFFGPGTRLTVL.